This TCR beta chain was recorded in a study of Ad26.COV2.S vaccination and SARS-CoV-2 variants. The treatment is: around 19 received Ad26.COV2.S at low or high dose, single or two shots; 5 received placebo; per-sample allocation not given. Repertoires come from day 63 after the first vaccine or placebo injection. Sequencing was performed with immunoSEQ multiplex PCR; in TCRdb, only in-frame clones are kept and a portion is missing. The table lists 400,000 to 450,000 clones, 92% of them singletons, with around 1.8% in the top ten. V lost 5 bases, J lost 7 bases, and 10 bases lay in between. The CDR3 sequence is 13 residues long. CDR1 SGDLS and CDR2 YYNGEE come from the germline V gene. General study points: Following vaccination, spike-specific CD8+ and CD4+ T cell responses reportedly exhibited substantial breadth.

Note on this clone: The antigen remains undetermined.

The receptor's source is a person aged 18-65 years who received the Ad26.COV2.S COVID-19 vaccine or a placebo. The specimen comprised peripheral blood, sampled in a trial of Ad26.COV2.S vaccine versus placebo. The chain links TRBV9 to TRBJ1-6, with D uncertain. CDR3: CASSEQRNSPLHF. CDR3 DNA sequence: TGTGCCAGCAGTGAACAACGAAATTCACCCCTCCACTTT.